A selection of T cell receptor beta chains follows, all from one sample in a study of T cells after yellow fever vaccination. From the 5' RACE reads, TCRdb called clonotypes with MiXCR, one entry per CDR3 protein. The sample records roughly 330,000 distinct CDR3 sequences, around 7% being singletons. Sequencing was performed on PBMCs, taken approximately 47 days after the first yellow fever vaccination. The receptors shown here come from a man between 18 and 29 years old who received the YFV17D yellow fever vaccine. The CDR3 runs from the conserved cysteine through the conserved F or W. A D gene is named only where the DNA matches it firmly. Expanded clones get a size class; other rows say once, few or many, or leave the size out.

TRBV9,.,TRBD2,CASSELAGRWGETQYF
TRBV6-5,few,.,CASSSYPRDTQYF
TRBV5-1,many,TRBD1,CASSTLETGGADGYNEQFF
TRBV7-2,many,.,CASSFRFPDTQYF
TRBV5-6,few,.,CASSFPGVQETQYF
TRBV7-8,.,TRBD1,CASSDDRVGTEAFF
TRBV6-5,few,.,CASSSTGRWGFYEQFF
TRBV7-9,.,TRBD1,CASNIGQGPYNEQFF
TRBV7-2,many,.,CASSQDQLTDTQYF
TRBV4-3,few,TRBD1,CASSLLSTGGGEKLFF
TRBV10-3,many,TRBD2,CAISTSGGANEQFF
TRBV4-3,many,TRBD2,CASSQDEASGGLAKNIQYF
TRBV7-2,many,.,CASSRGRGDQPQHF
TRBV1,few,.,CTSSQTTGTGGYTF
TRBV6-5,few,.,CASSQGRAEAFF
TRBV20-1,few,.,CSASGLAKNIQYF
TRBV20-1,many,.,CSARTGSRIGNEQFF
TRBV29-1,few,TRBD2,CSTLTSGAYNEQFF
TRBV28,few,.,CATARRRTEAFF
TRBV12-3/TRBV12-4,.,.,CASSLNSEAFF
TRBV11-2,.,TRBD1,CASSLFGQGEADTQYF
TRBV4-3,many,.,CASSQDSTGGRSPLHF
TRBV3-1,many,TRBD1,CASSQGTGPFREQYF
TRBV9,.,TRBD1,CASSSNRGQETQYF
TRBV15,.,.,CATSRDTGTGELFF
TRBV19,.,TRBD2,CASSIASGYEQYF
TRBV7-9,few,TRBD2,CASSLVRTSAYSKDF
TRBV20-1,.,TRBD2,CSARRTSGGMRNTQYF
TRBV5-1,many,.,CASSLGDVLYEQYF
TRBV7-9,.,.,CASSLAKLGRGVYGYTF
TRBV5-1,few,.,CASSLARGHEQFF
TRBV12-3/TRBV12-4,many,.,CASSLDRDTEAFF
TRBV5-1,.,.,CASSLAPGRGDEQFF